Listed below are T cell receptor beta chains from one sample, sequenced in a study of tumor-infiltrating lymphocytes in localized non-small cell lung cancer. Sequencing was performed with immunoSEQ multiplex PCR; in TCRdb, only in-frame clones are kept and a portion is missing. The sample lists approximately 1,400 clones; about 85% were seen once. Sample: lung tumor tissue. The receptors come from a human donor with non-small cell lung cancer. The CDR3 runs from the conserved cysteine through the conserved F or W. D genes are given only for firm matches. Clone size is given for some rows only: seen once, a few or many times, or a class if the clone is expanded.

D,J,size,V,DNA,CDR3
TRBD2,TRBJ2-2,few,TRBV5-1,TGCGCCAGCAGCTTGCTTTTAGCGGGGAACACCGGGGAGCTGTTTTTT,CASSLLLAGNTGELFF
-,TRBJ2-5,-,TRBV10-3,TGTGCCATCAGTGGGGGGACCGCCAAAGAGACCCAGTACTTC,CAISGGTAKETQYF
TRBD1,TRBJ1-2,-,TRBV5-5,TGTGCCAGCAGCTTAGGGACAGGCACCTATGGCTACACCTTC,CASSLGTGTYGYTF
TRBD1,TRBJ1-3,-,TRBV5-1,TGCGCCAGCAGCAAAGAGGGGGCATCGTTTGGAAACACCATATATTTT,CASSKEGASFGNTIYF
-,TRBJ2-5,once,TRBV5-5,TGTGCCAGCAAATCCCCAAGGGGGGAGACCCAGTACTTC,CASKSPRGETQYF
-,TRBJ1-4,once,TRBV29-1,TGCAGCGTTGATGTTTCGGGAGAGGCAAAACTGTTTTTT,CSVDVSGEAKLFF
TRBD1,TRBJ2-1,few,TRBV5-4,TGTGCCAGCAGCCCCGGACAGGGACACAATGAGCAGTTCTTC,CASSPGQGHNEQFF
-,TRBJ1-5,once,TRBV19,TGTGCCAGTACTGACACTCGGAATCAGCCCCAGCATTTT,CASTDTRNQPQHF
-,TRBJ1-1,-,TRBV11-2,TGTGCCAGCAGCCTTGTGGGCACTAAAGCTTTCTTT,CASSLVGTKAFF
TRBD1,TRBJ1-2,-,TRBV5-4,TGTGCCAGCAGCCCAACAGGGGGGGGTTATGGCTACACCTTC,CASSPTGGGYGYTF
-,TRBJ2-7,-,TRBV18,TGTGCCAGCTCACAAAACACCTACGAGCAGTACTTC,CASSQNTYEQYF
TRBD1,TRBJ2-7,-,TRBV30,TGTGCCTGGAGTGACCGGACAGGGGGGCTTTACGAGCAGTACTTC,CAWSDRTGGLYEQYF
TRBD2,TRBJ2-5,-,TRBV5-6,TGTGCCAGCAGCACACGACTAGCGGAAGAGACCCAGTACTTC,CASSTRLAEETQYF
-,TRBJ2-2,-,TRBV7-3,TGTGCCAGCAGGACAGGTTTGGCCGGGGAGCTGTTTTTT,CASRTGLAGELFF
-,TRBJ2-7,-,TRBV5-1,TGCGCCAGCAGCTTCCGGTCCGAGGTGTGGAACGAGCAGTACTTC,CASSFRSEVWNEQYF
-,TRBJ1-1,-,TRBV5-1,TGCGCCAGCAGCTCAGACGAGAACACTGAAGCTTTCTTT,CASSSDENTEAFF
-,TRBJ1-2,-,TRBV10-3,TGTGCCATCAGTGAGACAGGAACCGTTTATGGCTACACCTTC,CAISETGTVYGYTF
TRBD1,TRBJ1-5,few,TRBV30,TGTGCCTGGGACAGGGACGATCAGCCCCAGCATTTT,CAWDRDDQPQHF
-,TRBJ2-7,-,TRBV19,TGTGCCACCACATCACCGGACGGGTACGAGCAGTACTTC,CATTSPDGYEQYF
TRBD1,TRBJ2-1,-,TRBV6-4,TGTGCCAGCAGTGACAGTGTGGGACAGGGGTCAAATGAGCAGTTCTTC,CASSDSVGQGSNEQFF
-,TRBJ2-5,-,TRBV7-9,TGTGCCAGCAGCTTCAGGGGTGAGACCCAGTACTTC,CASSFRGETQYF
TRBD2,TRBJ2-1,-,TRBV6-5,TGTGCCAGCAAGTCTCCGGGACTAACCGACGGTGAGCAGTTCTTC,CASKSPGLTDGEQFF
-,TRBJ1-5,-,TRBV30,TGTGCCTGGAGTGTAATGGGAGGGCAGCCCCAGCATTTT,CAWSVMGGQPQHF
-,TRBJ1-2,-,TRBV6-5,TGTGCCAGCAAACCGATTGGGACGGGCGGCTACACCTTC,CASKPIGTGGYTF
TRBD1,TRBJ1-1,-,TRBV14,TGTGCCAGCAGCCACGAATCGAGAAATCGGGACAGGGGGATTCGAGCTTTCTTT,CASSHESRNRDRGIRAFF
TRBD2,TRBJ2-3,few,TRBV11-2,TGTGCCAGCAGCTTAGGCCGACTAGCCGGCATCCGGGATACGCAGTATTTT,CASSLGRLAGIRDTQYF
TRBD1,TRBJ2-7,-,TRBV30,TGTGCCTGGAGGACTGGGACAGCCGCCTACGAGCAGTACTTC,CAWRTGTAAYEQYF